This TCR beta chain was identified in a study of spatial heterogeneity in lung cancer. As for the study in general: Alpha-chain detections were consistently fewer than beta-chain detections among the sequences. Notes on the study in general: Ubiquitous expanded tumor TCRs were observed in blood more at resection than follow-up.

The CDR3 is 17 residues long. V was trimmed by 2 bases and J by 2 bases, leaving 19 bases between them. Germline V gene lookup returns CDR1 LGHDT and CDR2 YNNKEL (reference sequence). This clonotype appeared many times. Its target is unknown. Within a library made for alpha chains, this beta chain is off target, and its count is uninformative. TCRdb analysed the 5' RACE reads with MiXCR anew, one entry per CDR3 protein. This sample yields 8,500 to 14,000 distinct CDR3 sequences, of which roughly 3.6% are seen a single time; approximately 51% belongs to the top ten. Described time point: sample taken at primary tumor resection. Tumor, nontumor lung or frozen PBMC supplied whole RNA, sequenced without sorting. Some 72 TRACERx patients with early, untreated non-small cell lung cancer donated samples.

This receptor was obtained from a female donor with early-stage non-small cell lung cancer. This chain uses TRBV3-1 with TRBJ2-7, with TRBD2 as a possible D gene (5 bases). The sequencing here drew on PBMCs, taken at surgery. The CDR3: CASSQTFARAGPYEQYF. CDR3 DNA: TGTGCCAGCAGCCAAACTTTTGCGAGGGCCGGTCCCTACGAGCAGTACTTC.